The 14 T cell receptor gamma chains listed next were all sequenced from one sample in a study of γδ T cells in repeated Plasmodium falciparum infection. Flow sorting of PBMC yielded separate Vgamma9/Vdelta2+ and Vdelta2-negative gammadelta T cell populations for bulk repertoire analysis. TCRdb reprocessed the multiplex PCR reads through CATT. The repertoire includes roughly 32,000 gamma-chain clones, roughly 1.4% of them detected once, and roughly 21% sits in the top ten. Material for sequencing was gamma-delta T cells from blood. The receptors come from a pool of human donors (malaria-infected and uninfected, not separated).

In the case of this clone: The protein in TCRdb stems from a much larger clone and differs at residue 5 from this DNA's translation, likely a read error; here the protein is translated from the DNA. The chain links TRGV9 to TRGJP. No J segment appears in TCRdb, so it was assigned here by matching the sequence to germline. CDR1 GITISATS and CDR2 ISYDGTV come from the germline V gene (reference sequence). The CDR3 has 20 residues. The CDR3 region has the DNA TGTGCCTTGTGGGGGGTGCGACCCCTTGGGCGAGAGTTGGGCAAAAAAATCAAGGTATTT. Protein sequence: CALWGVRPLGRELGKKIKVF.

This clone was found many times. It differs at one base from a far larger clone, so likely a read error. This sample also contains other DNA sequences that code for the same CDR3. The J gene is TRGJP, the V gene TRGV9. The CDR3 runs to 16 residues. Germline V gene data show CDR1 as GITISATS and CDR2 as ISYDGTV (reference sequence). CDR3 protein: CALWEVEELGKKIKVF. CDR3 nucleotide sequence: TGTGCCTTGTGGGAGGTAGAAGAGTTGGGCAAAAAGATCAAGGTATTT.

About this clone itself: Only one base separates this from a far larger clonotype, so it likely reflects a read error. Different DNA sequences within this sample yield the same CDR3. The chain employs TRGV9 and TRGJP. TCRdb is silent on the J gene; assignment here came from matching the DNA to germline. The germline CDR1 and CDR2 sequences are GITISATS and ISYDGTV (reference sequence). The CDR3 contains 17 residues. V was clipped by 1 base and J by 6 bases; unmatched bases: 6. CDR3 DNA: TGTGCCTTGTGGGAGGTTTCAGGAGAGTTGGGCAAAAAAATCAAGGTATTT. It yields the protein CALWEVSGELGKKIKVF.

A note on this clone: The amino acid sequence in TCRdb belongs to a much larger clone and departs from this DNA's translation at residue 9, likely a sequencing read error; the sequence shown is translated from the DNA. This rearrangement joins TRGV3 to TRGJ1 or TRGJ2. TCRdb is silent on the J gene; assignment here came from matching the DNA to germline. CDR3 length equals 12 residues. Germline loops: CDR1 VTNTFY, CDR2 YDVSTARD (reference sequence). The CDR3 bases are TGTGCCACCTGGGACAGGCACTATAGGAAACTCTTT. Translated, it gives CATWDRHYRKLF.

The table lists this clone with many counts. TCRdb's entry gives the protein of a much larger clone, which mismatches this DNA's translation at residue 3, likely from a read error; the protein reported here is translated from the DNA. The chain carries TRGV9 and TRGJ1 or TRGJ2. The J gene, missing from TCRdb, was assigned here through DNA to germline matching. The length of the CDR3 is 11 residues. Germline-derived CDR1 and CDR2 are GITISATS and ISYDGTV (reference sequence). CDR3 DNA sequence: TGTGCCTCGTGGGAGACTCATAAGAAACTCTTT. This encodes CASWETHKKLF.

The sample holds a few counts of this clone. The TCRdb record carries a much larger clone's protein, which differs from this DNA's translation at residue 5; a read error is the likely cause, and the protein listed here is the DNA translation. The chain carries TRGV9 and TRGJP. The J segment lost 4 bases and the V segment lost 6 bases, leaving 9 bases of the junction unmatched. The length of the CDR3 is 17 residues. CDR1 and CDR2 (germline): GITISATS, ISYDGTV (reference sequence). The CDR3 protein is CALWKERQELGKKIKVF. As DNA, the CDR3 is TGTGCCTTGTGGAAAGAAAGACAAGAGTTGGGCAAAAAAATCAAGGTATTT.

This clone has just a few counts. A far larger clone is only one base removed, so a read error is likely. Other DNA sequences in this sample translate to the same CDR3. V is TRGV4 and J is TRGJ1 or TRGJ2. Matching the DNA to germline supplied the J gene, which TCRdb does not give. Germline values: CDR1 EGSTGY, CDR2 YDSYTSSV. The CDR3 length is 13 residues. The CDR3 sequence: CATWDLGFYKKLF. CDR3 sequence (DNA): TGTGCCACTTGGGATTTAGGATTTTATAAGAAACTCTTT.

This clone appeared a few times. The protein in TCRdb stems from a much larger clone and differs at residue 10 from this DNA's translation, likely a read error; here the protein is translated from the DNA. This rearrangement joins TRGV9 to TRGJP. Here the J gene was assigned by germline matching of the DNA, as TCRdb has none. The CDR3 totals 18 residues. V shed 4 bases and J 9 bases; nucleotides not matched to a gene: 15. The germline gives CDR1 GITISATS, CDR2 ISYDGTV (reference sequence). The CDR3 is CALWDLQEVLLGKKIKVF. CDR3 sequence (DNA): TGTGCCTTGTGGGACCTGCAAGAGGTATTGTTGGGCAAAAAAATCAAGGTATTT.

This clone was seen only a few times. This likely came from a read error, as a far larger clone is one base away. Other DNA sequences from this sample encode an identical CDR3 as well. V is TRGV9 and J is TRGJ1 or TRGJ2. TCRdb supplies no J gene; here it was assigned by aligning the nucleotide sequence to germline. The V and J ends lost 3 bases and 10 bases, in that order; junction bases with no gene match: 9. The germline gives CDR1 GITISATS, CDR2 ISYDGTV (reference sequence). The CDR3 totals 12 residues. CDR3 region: CALWEPVPKKLF. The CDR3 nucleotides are TGTGCCTTGTGGGAGCCCGTGCCCAAGAAACTCTTT.

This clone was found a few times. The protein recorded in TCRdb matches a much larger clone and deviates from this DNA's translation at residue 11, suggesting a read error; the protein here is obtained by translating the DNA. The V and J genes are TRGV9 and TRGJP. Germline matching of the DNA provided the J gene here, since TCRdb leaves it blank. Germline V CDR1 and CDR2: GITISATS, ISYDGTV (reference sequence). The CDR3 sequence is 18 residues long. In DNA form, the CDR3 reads TGTGCCTTGTGGCAGGTGAGCCGGCAAGAGATGGGCAAAAAAATCAAGGTATTT. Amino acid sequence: CALWQVSRQEMGKKIKVF.

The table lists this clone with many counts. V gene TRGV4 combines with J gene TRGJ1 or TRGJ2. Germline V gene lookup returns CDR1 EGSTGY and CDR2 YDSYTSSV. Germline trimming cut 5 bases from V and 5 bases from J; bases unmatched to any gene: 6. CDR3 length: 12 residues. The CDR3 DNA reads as TGTGCCACCTGGGCGGGGGATTATAAGAAACTCTTT. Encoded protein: CATWAGDYKKLF.

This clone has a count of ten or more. This chain's CDR3 is CATWGFSNYYKKLF. DNA of the CDR3: TGTGCCACCTGGGGCTTTTCGAATTATTATAAGAAACTCTTT. J is TRGJ1 or TRGJ2 and V is TRGV4. The V segment lost 5 bases and the J segment 0 bases; nucleotides outside the gene matches: 7. Germline V gene sequence: CDR1 EGSTGY, CDR2 YDSYTSSV. CDR3 length: 14 residues.

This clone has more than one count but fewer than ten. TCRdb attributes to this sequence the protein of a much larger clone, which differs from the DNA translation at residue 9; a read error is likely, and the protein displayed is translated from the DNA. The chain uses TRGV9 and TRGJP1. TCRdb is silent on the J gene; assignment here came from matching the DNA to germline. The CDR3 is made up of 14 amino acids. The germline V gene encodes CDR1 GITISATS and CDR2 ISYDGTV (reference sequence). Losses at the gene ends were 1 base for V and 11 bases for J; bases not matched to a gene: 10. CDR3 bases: TGTGCCTTGTGGGAGGTTGTAGAGAGGTGGTTCAAGATATTT. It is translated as CALWEVVERWFKIF.

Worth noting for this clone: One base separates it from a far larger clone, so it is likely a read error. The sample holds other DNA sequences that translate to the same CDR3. As DNA, the CDR3 is TGTGCCTTGTGGGAGGTTCCGAAATATAAGAAACTCTTT. Its translation is CALWEVPKYKKLF. J is TRGJ1 or TRGJ2 and V is TRGV9. The germline V gene has CDR1 GITISATS and CDR2 ISYDGTV (reference sequence). The length of the CDR3 is 13 residues. J was trimmed by 7 bases and V by 1 base; bases with no gene match: 7.